The T cell receptor (beta chain) described here comes from a study of blood T cells in healthy people across ages. The CDR3 sequence is 15 residues long. With 6 bases removed from V and 4 bases from J, the gap between germline ends came to 18 bases. CDR1 and CDR2 (germline): SGHTA, FQGNSA. Together with a sample-barcoded 5' primer, a J-beta primer mix was included in a second PCR lasting about 6 to 11 cycles. Tags on each cDNA molecule came from a template-switch adaptor with 12 random nucleotides. Every individual sample yielded 2.5 million or more paired-end reads (each containing CDR3). TCRdb ran MiXCR on the 5' RACE reads and lists one entry per CDR3 protein. Here the sample spans around 1,900,000 distinct CDR3 sequences, around 42% being singletons. This clonotype was found once. What it binds is unknown. Study-level points and caveats: More naive CD4+ cells and higher diversity were found in long-lived than in aged donors.

Sequenced: blood. The chain combines TRBV7-2 with TRBJ2-5; no clear D gene. This TCR was recovered from a human donor in good health. DNA for the CDR3: TGTGCCAGCAGTCAGCGACTCCCACCACGAGAGACCCAGTACTTC. Its translation: CASSQRLPPRETQYF.